The 24 T cell receptor beta chains reported below all come from one sample, sequenced in a study of OX40 agonist ivuxolimab in advanced cancers. Clones were sequenced by immunoSEQ multiplex PCR, and TCRdb holds only the in-frame ones, with some missing. The profile shows 34,000 or so clones, around nine tenths of them singletons. Specimen: CD4+ or CD8+ T cells sorted from blood, collected in a trial of the OX40 agonist ivuxolimab. These TCRs come from an adult with an advanced solid tumor such as melanoma, head and neck, liver or kidney cancer.

This clone appeared once. The V call is TRBV5-1, the J call TRBJ2-1, with D possibly TRBD2 on 5 matching bases. CDR3 length: 16 residues. The V end was cut by 0 bases, the J end by 2 bases, with 12 bases between. Germline CDR1 SGHRS, CDR2 YFSETQ. The CDR3 nucleotides read TGCGCCAGCAGCTTGGAGGGCGGACTTACCTACAATGAGCAGTTCTTC. As protein: CASSLEGGLTYNEQFF.

This clone appeared a few times. V usage is TRBV9 and J usage is TRBJ2-2; D remains ambiguous. The ends were cut back, 0 bases at V and 7 bases at J, with 7 bases in the middle. The CDR3 spans 13 residues. CDR1 SGDLS and CDR2 YYNGEE come from the germline V gene. CDR3 region: CASSVVGVGELFF. DNA of the CDR3: TGTGCCAGCAGCGTAGTCGGTGTCGGGGAGCTGTTTTTT.

V usage is TRBV7-3 and J usage is TRBJ2-2; 10 positions match TRBD2. Germline CDR1 and CDR2: SGHTA and FQGTGA. V lost 2 bases and J lost 2; bases outside the gene matches: 20. The CDR3 runs to 22 residues. The CDR3, as DNA: TGTGCCAGCAGCTTATACCCTCCGCGCCGTCCTACTAGCGGGGATAACACCGGGGAGCTGTTTTTT. Translating it yields CASSLYPPRRPTSGDNTGELFF.

The chain combines TRBV29-1 with TRBJ1-2, with unresolved D. The CDR3 length is 10 residues. CDR1 SQVTM and CDR2 ANQGSEA come from the germline V gene. Trimming cost V 1 base and J 10 bases, with 7 bases left between them. The CDR3 DNA follows: TGCAGCGTTGAAGGACTAACCTACACCTTC. Encoded protein: CSVEGLTYTF. The full variable domain, with the rest looked up from reference TRBV29-1 and TRBJ1-2, is SAVISQKPSRDICQRGTSLTIQCQVDSQVTMMFWYRQQPGQSLTLIATANQGSEATYESGFVIDKFPISRPNLTFSTLTVSNMSPEDSSIYLCSVEGLTYTFGSGTRLTVV.

This clone came up once. The chain combines TRBV29-1 with TRBJ2-2, with 8 bases matching TRBD1. The V segment lost 3 bases and the J segment 0 bases; nucleotides outside the gene matches: 0. Germline V gene sequence: CDR1 SQVTM, CDR2 ANQGSEA. This CDR3 region has 14 residues. The CDR3 loop reads CSVETGANTGELFF. CDR3 DNA: TGCAGCGTTGAGACAGGGGCGAACACCGGGGAGCTGTTTTTT.

V is TRBV30 and J is TRBJ1-1; no firm D call. V was clipped by 6 bases and J by 6 bases, with 8 bases between them. The CDR3 length is 10 residues. Germline values: CDR1 GTSNPN, CDR2 SVGIG (reference sequence). The CDR3 DNA follows: TGTGCCTGCTTAAGACCTGAAGCTTTCTTT. This gives the protein CACLRPEAFF.

The sample holds a few counts of this clone. The chain carries TRBV5-4 and TRBJ2-2; D may correspond to TRBD1 or TRBD2 (5 bases each). CDR1 is SGHNT, CDR2 YYREEE, per germline (reference sequence). CDR3 length equals 16 residues. V lost 4 bases, J lost 0 bases, and 13 bases lay in between. CDR3 amino acids: CASSPFLGANTGELFF. DNA of the CDR3: TGTGCCAGCAGCCCCTTTCTGGGGGCGAACACCGGGGAGCTGTTTTTT.

V gene TRBV9 combines with J gene TRBJ2-6; TRBD1 agrees at 7 bases. CDR1 is SGDLS and CDR2 is YYNGEE in the germline V gene. V dropped 4 bases and J dropped 3; count of bases not matched to a gene: 7. This CDR3 region has 16 residues. CDR3 nucleotides: TGTGCCAGCAGCCTGGCCCCAGGGGGTGGGGCCAACGTCCTGACTTTC. Amino acid sequence: CASSLAPGGGANVLTF. The full variable domain, with the rest looked up from reference TRBV9 and TRBJ2-6, is DSGVTQTPKHLITATGQRVTLRCSPRSGDLSVYWYQQSLDQGLQFLIQYYNGEERAKGNILERFSAQQFPDLHSELNLSSLELGDSALYFCASSLAPGGGANVLTFGAGSRLTVL.

The chain employs TRBV4-2 and TRBJ2-2, with TRBD2 identical over 7 bases. The CDR3 consists of 16 residues. Losses at the gene ends were 1 base for V and 1 base for J; bases not matched to a gene: 3. Germline CDR1 reads LGHNA; CDR2 reads YNFKEQ. The CDR3 DNA sequence: TGTGCCAGCAGCCAAGTGTCTAGCGGGAACACCGGGGAGCTGTTTTTT. Protein product: CASSQVSSGNTGELFF.

This clone is a singleton in its sample. The chain couples TRBV11-2 to TRBJ2-7, with D possibly TRBD1 on 6 matching bases. Germline assignment: CDR1 SGHAT and CDR2 FQNNGV. This CDR3 has 14 residues. Deletions cut 2 bases from V and 2 bases from J, with 10 bases between. The CDR3 DNA reads TGTGCCAGCAGCTTAACCGGGACACCCTACGAGCAGTACTTC. The encoded protein is CASSLTGTPYEQYF.

The chain couples TRBV5-4 to TRBJ2-7, with D possibly matching TRBD1 (6 bases). V was pared by 1 base and J by 3 bases, with 8 bases between. There are 13 residues in the CDR3. Germline V gene sequence: CDR1 SGHNT, CDR2 YYREEE (reference sequence). Here the CDR3 DNA reads TGTGCCAGCAGCTTGACAGGGTACTACGAGCAGTACTTC. The encoded protein is CASSLTGYYEQYF. The full variable domain, in which reference TRBV5-4 and TRBJ2-7 provide the parts outside the CDR3, is ETGVTQSPTHLIKTRGQQVTLRCSSQSGHNTVSWYQQALGQGPQFIFQYYREEENGRGNFPPRFSGLQFPNYSSELNVNALELDDSALYLCASSLTGYYEQYFGPGTRLTVT.

The chain carries TRBV10-2 and TRBJ1-1; unclear D gene. This CDR3 spans 15 amino acids. V lost 0 bases, J lost 0 bases, and 8 bases lay in between. CDR1 and CDR2 (germline): WSHSY, SAAADI. The CDR3 region is CASSESGEMNTEAFF. DNA for the CDR3: TGCGCCAGCAGTGAGTCGGGCGAAATGAACACTGAAGCTTTCTTT.

V and J are TRBV18 and TRBJ1-1; no clear D gene. Trimming stripped 3 bases from V and 0 bases from J, with 11 bases between. Germline CDR1 is KGHSH and CDR2 is LQKENI. The CDR3 runs 15 residues. The CDR3 reads CASSPPGFMNTEAFF. DNA for the CDR3: TGTGCCAGCTCACCCCCGGGTTTCATGAACACTGAAGCTTTCTTT.

The genes are TRBV6-5 and TRBJ2-7; D is possibly TRBD1 or TRBD2 (5 bases each). Per germline, CDR1 MNHEY and CDR2 SVGAGI. CDR3 length: 16 residues. V dropped 0 bases and J dropped 1 base, with 13 bases sitting between them. The CDR3 nucleotides read TGTGCCAGCAGTTACTCGAACCGGGGCTATTCCTACGAGCAGTACTTC. Translated, it gives CASSYSNRGYSYEQYF.

CDR3 sequence reads: CASSLAGGPGGELFF. The DNA for the CDR3 is TGTGCCAGCAGCTTAGCGGGGGGGCCCGGCGGGGAGCTGTTTTTT. The rearrangement uses TRBV7-9 and TRBJ2-2; D perhaps matches TRBD2 (7 bases). This CDR3 is built from 15 residues. The V end was cut by 0 bases, the J end by 7 bases, with 12 bases between. Germline V gene data show CDR1 as SEHNR and CDR2 as FQNEAQ (reference sequence).

In this sample, this clone is medium-sized (0.01 to 0.1%). The chain recombines TRBV2 with TRBJ1-2; 7 bases align to TRBD1. Germline V gives CDR1 SNHLY, CDR2 FYNNEI. The CDR3 runs 15 residues. The junction had 8 bases not matched to a gene; V was cut back by 6 bases and J by 1 base. The CDR3 DNA reads as TGTGCCAGCAGGTTAAGCAGGGGGGATAACTATGGCTACACCTTC. This encodes CASRLSRGDNYGYTF.

The chain links TRBV29-1 to TRBJ2-1, with TRBD2 matching over 10 bases. The CDR3 covers 13 residues. CDR1 is SQVTM, CDR2 ANQGSEA, per germline. V was clipped by 7 bases and J by 4 bases; unmatched bases: 4. CDR3 sequence (DNA): TGCAGCGCCGGGACTAGCGCTTACAATGAGCAGTTCTTC. Translation gives CSAGTSAYNEQFF.

The chain couples TRBV9 to TRBJ2-5, with 7 bases matching TRBD1. V lost 1 base and J lost 2; bases outside the gene matches: 8. CDR3 length: 16 amino acids. Germline CDR1 is SGDLS and CDR2 is YYNGEE. The CDR3 reads CASSVNRDREQETQYF. As DNA, the CDR3 is TGTGCCAGCAGCGTAAACCGGGACAGAGAACAAGAGACCCAGTACTTC.

V and J are TRBV30 and TRBJ2-7; D is uncertain. Trimming cost V 2 bases and J 0 bases, with 8 bases left between them. The CDR3 spans 13 residues. The germline V gene has CDR1 GTSNPN and CDR2 SVGIG (reference sequence). The CDR3 coding sequence is TGTGCCTGGAGTCAGATGTTCTCCTACGAGCAGTACTTC. This gives the protein CAWSQMFSYEQYF.

The chain links TRBV7-6 to TRBJ2-7, with 11 bases lining up with TRBD2. Germline V gene lookup returns CDR1 SGHVS and CDR2 FNYEAQ. This CDR3 contains 14 residues. The ends lost 5 bases at V and 5 bases at J; junction bases unmatched: 5. In DNA, the CDR3 is TGTGCCAGCAGCGCCCTAGCGGGAGGAAACGAGCAGTACTTC. Translating gives CASSALAGGNEQYF.

This clone was observed once. This chain joins TRBV4-2 and TRBJ2-1; possibly TRBD1 or TRBD2 for D (5 bases each). The CDR3 extends over 16 amino acids. V was pared by 1 base and J by 2 bases, with 12 bases between. The germline gives CDR1 LGHNA, CDR2 YNFKEQ. The CDR3 sequence is CASSQGGNPPYNEQFF. The CDR3 DNA follows: TGTGCCAGCAGCCAAGGGGGGAACCCGCCCTACAATGAGCAGTTCTTC.

As regards this clone: A read error may produce the germline difference seen at one junction end. This sequence joins TRBV14 and TRBJ1-3; D is unclear. CDR3 size: 15 residues. The germline V gene encodes CDR1 SGHDN and CDR2 FVKESK. The CDR3 DNA is TGTGCCGGCAGCCAAGAACGAGGGTTTGGAAACACCATATATTTT. Encoded protein: CAGSQERGFGNTIYF.

The chain uses TRBV9 and TRBJ1-2, with 10 bases lining up with TRBD1. Germline V gives CDR1 SGDLS, CDR2 YYNGEE. V lost 4 bases and J lost 4; bases outside the gene matches: 4. The CDR3 has 14 amino acids. CDR3 nucleotides: TGTGCCAGCAGCCCCCGGGACAGGGGCTATGGCTACACCTTC. Translated, it gives CASSPRDRGYGYTF.

This clone was detected a few times. The chain carries TRBV7-3 and TRBJ2-6, with 7 positions matching TRBD2. J gave up 3 bases and V 2 bases, and 4 bases lay outside the gene matches. Germline V gene data show CDR1 as SGHTA and CDR2 as FQGTGA. CDR3 size: 16 residues. The DNA of the CDR3 is TGTGCCAGCAGCTTATGGAGCGGGGTTGGGGCCAACGTCCTGACTTTC. Its translation: CASSLWSGVGANVLTF.